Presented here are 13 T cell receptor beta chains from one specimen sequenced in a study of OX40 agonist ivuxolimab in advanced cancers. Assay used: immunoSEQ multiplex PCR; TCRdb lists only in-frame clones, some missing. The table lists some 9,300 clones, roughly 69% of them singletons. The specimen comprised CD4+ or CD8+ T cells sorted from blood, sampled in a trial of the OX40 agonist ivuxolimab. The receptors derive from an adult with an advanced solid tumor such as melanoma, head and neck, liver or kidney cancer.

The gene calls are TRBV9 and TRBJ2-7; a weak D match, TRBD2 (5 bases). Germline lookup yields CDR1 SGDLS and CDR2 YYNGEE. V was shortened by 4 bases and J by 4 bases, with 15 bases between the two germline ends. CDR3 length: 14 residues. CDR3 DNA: TGTGCCAGCAGCCCCTTTGGGGAGCCTTACGAGCAGTACTTC. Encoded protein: CASSPFGEPYEQYF.

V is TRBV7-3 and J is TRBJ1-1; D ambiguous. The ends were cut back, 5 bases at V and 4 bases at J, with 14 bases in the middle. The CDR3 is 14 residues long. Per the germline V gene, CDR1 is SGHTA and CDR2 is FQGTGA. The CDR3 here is CASSIAFLGTEAFF. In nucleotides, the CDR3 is TGTGCCAGCAGCATCGCGTTCCTGGGCACTGAAGCTTTCTTT.

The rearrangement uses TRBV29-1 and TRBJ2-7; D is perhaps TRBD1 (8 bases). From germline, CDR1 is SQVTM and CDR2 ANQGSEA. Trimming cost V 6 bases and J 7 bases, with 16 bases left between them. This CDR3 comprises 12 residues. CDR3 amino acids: CSVPGQGGEQYF. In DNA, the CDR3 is TGCAGCGTCCCCGGACAGGGAGGGGAGCAGTACTTC.

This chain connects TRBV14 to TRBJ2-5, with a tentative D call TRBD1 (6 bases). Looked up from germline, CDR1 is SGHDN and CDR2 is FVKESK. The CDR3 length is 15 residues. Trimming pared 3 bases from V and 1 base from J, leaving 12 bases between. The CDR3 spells CASSQGHMIQETQYF. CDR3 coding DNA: TGTGCCAGCAGCCAGGGACACATGATCCAAGAGACCCAGTACTTC. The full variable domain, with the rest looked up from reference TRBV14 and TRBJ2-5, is EAGVTQFPSHSVIEKGQTVTLRCDPISGHDNLYWYRRVMGKEIKFLLHFVKESKQDESGMPNNRFLAERTGGTYSTLKVQPAELEDSGVYFCASSQGHMIQETQYFGPGTRLLVL.

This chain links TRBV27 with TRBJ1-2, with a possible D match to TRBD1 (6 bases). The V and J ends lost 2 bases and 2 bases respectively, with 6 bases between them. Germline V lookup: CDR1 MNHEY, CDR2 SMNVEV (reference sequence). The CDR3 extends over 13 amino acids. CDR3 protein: CASSLTGNYGYTF. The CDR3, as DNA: TGTGCCAGCAGTTTAACAGGGAACTATGGCTACACCTTC.

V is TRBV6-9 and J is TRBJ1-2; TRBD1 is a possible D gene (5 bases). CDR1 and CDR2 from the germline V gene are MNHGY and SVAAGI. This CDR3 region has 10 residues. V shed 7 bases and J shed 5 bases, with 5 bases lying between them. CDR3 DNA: TGTGCCAGCAAGGGGTATGGCTACACCTTC. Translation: CASKGYGYTF.

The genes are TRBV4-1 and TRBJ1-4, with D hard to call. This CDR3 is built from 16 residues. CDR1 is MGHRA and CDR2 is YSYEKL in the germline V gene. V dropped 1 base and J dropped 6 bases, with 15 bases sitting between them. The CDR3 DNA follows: TGCGCCAGCAGCCAAGTTTTAGGCAGGATAGATGAAAAACTGTTTTTT. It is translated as CASSQVLGRIDEKLFF.

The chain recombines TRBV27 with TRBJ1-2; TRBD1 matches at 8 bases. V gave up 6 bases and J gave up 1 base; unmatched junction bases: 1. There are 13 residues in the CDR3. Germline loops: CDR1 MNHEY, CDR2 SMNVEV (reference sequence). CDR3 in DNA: TGTGCCAGCAGACAGGGGGTTAACTATGGCTACACCTTC. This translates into CASRQGVNYGYTF.

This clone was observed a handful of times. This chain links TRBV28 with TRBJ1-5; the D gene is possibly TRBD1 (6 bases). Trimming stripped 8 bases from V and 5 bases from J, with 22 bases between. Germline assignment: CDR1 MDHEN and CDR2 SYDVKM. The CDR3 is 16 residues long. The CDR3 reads CASWGRTVIHYQPQHF. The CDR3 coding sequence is TGTGCCAGCTGGGGGCGTACAGTGATTCACTATCAGCCCCAGCATTTT.

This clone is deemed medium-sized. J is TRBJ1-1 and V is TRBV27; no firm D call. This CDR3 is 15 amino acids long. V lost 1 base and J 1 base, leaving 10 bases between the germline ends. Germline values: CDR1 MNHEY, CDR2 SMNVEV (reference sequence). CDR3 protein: CASSLFGVGNTEAFF. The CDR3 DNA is TGTGCCAGCAGTTTATTTGGGGTAGGGAACACTGAAGCTTTCTTT.

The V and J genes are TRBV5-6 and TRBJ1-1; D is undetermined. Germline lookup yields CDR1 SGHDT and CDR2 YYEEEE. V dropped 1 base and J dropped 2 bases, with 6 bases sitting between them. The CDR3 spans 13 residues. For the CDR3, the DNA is TGTGCCAGCAGCTTGAGCCACAACACTGAAGCTTTCTTT. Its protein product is CASSLSHNTEAFF.

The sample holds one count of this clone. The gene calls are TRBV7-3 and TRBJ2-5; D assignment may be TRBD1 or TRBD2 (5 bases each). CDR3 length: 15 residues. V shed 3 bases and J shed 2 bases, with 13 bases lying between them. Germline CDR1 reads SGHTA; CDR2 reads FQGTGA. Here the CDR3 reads CASSLSGAKQETQYF. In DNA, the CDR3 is TGTGCCAGCAGCTTGTCCGGGGCCAAACAAGAGACCCAGTACTTC.

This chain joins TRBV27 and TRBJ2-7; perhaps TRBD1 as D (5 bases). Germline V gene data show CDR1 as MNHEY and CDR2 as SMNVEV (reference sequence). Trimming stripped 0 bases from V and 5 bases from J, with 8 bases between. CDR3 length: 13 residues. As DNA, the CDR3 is TGTGCCAGCAGTTTATCGGGGCCCCACGAGCAGTACTTC. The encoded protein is CASSLSGPHEQYF.